Here is one TCR beta chain with its context. Its antigen remains unidentified. Template for every sorted-subset replicate PCR totaled approximately 0.2 ug DNA, roughly 30,000 T cell genomes. Generated by immunoSEQ multiplex PCR, the TCRdb table keeps only in-frame clones and is missing some. The sample shows 1.6 million or so clones, 96% of them seen only once. The data belong to a study of shared clonotypes between healthy human individuals. The overall study: CD4 naive and CD4 memory each took three plates per donor, while CD8 naive took two and CD8 memory one.

Points from the study as a whole: Estimated richness was generally greater in naive than memory subsets.

The specimen sequenced was naive CD4+ T cells sorted from blood. Subset given: CD45RA+ positively selected. This TCR was recovered from a man aged 25 to 40 in good health.

The CDR3 DNA sequence: TGTGCCAGCAGCTTTAGTGTGGGCACTGAAGCTTTCTTT. It encodes CASSFSVGTEAFF. The V call is TRBV11-3, the J call TRBJ1-1; D call uncertain. The CDR3 totals 13 residues. With 3 bases removed from V and 4 bases from J, the gap between germline ends came to 9 bases. The germline V gene encodes CDR1 SGHNT and CDR2 YENEEA.